Sequencing of this T cell receptor beta chain was carried out in a study of cytomegalovirus exposure and HLA in healthy donors (TCRdb year 2017). The study in broad terms: According to an earlier analysis of a few hundred of the donors, about 179 million T cells yielded roughly 100 million unique TCR beta sequences and 276 Gb of sequence data. Every discovery cohort repertoire had been produced on one sequencing platform. The number of donors typed differed by locus, with roughly 620-630 for A, B, C, DRB1 and DQB1, around 500 for DQA1, 606 for DPA1, and under 490 for DPB1. Using immunosequencing, the study profiled T cell repertoires from 666 subjects and related those repertoires to cytomegalovirus serostatus. High-throughput TCR immunosequencing, statistical association of individual TCRs with disease status, and machine learning were combined to predict cytomegalovirus infection status. In a later genetic analysis, genome-wide SNP genotypes for about 55% of the roughly 700 donors were used, and that subset was treated as a discovery cohort. An early release covering roughly 580 HLA-typed donors comprised approximately 290 gigabases of sequencing data and tens of millions of unique TCR sequences. Donor age, sex, ethnicity and CMV serostatus were collected together with the repertoire data. Several DR-DQ haplotypes were handled as single units for association and clustering, since linkage in the cohort was strong. In a later analysis, previously published TCR beta repertoires from hundreds of donors were re-analyzed and high-resolution HLA genotyping was added so that TCR occurrence patterns could be studied. Besides the first cohort of more than 650 subjects, a separate validation cohort made up of over 100 different subjects was used. The later analysis used no new phenotypic data to find candidate immune exposures, relying instead on TCR beta sequences and their occurrence across donors. The aim of the study was to test whether cataloging public T cell receptors could identify signatures of past pathogen exposure. An earlier analysis of 587 of the donors used high-throughput TCR beta sequencing to judge whether each TCR beta V gene segment behaved as functional or pseudogenic. Class I and class II HLA loci were covered by the typing at four-digit resolution. The genetic ancestry cluster associated with self-reported Caucasian donors included 70% to 85% of the roughly 360 genotyped donors. Among roughly 400 genotyped donors of the cohort, an average of around 240,000 unique TCR beta nucleotide sequences was sequenced per donor, of which roughly 18% were non-productive. Study-level results and caveats: In a later analysis, some 17,000 TCR beta sequences were associated with specific HLA alleles at a false discovery rate of 0.05. The classifier was reported to diagnose cytomegalovirus status with high specificity and sensitivity in both the original cohort and the validation cohort. Several of the top co-occurrence clusters appeared to be linked to parvovirus B19, influenza, CMV and Epstein-Barr virus, according to a later analysis. A few of the identified cytomegalovirus-associated TCR beta chains were confirmed in vitro to be specific for cytomegalovirus antigens. According to the authors, the approach could potentially be generalized to other disease states and immunological phenotypes. The only immune exposure information available for the cohort was CMV serostatus. A later genetic analysis associated a missense DCLRE1C variant with V-gene and J-gene trimming of TCR beta chains, and an independent cohort replicated the association. Compared with equally common non-associated chains, HLA-associated TCR beta chains in a later analysis were more clonally expanded and had lower generation probabilities. According to a later analysis, most CMV-associated TCR beta chains appeared to be HLA-restricted, and the HLA associations seemed to be driven largely by CMV exposure. In this cohort, only TCR beta chains were sequenced, and detectable features were limited by the absence of alpha or paired-chain data. Because counts were too low, seventeen rarely observed V segments, including chromosome 9 orphons, were excluded from the earlier analysis of several hundred of the donors. The study gave a list of 150 to 200 TCR beta chains associated with cytomegalovirus. A further reported finding was that TCR beta sequences accurately predicted the HLA-A and HLA-B alleles for most subjects in the first cohort. Because HLA typing was unavailable for some donors at each locus, only the typed subset was used in association tests. Correlated functional status among segregating V segments might reflect linkage disequilibrium, but an unknown experimental factor could not be ruled out. A cluster of highly shared sequence variants was judged likely to be a technical artifact of the sequencing pipeline. The presence/absence analyses assumed that sequencing depth was roughly uniform across donors, and that assumption may not be true. The 87-base-pair reads could not distinguish some IMGT-functional V segments, including TRBV6-2 and TRBV6-3, so those segments were excluded. According to a later analysis, TCR association rates differed among HLA loci, with DRB1 alleles showing the most associated TCRs and HLA-C alleles showing the fewest. Most TCR sequences were seen in very few donors, while some public TCRs were found in many individuals. A later genetic analysis reported fewer N-insertions in productive TCRs among donors in an Asian-associated ancestry cluster than the roughly 720-donor mean. In an earlier analysis of 587 of the donors, most TCR beta V segments appeared in productive rearrangements about 87% or about 30% of the time, broadly matching IMGT annotations. When HLA alleles, especially DR and DQ, strongly co-occurred, attributing TCR associations to individual alleles was difficult.

In total, just over 650 healthy bone marrow donors made up the cohort. Cohort members were all nominally healthy when sampled, although unrecorded immune exposures were likely present. The donor tested CMV seronegative, placing the donor among the 350 or so seronegative members of the cohort. A peripheral blood sample was collected from each donor, and TCR beta sequencing was performed on peripheral blood mononuclear cells. The Qiagen DNeasy Blood Extraction Kit was used to extract genomic DNA from the blood cell samples. As to this clone: This receptor's antigen is unknown. Base qualities are not recorded, but no much larger clone differs from it by a single base.

The CDR3 holds 14 amino acids from the cysteine to the phenylalanine. Just CDR3 DNA is preserved here, 42 bases in frame from base 1. V and J are trimmed by 4 bases and 8 bases, and the gene matches miss 11 bases of the junction. For CDR1 and CDR2, the germline V gene (reference sequence) lists GTSNPN and SVGIG. Libraries were prepared through the immunoSEQ multiplex PCR assay. For the multiplex PCR, a mixture combining 60 forward primers for TCR Vbeta segments and 13 reverse primers for TCR Jbeta segments was used. A multiplex PCR assay on genomic DNA amplified the CDR3 region of rearranged TCR beta genes. The Illumina HiSeq System was used to sequence the amplified TCR beta libraries as 87-base-pair reads. The source study handled its data this way. A later analysis counted 65 million to 90 million unique TCR beta chains across the 650 to 800 repertoires, and roughly 10 million of these chains were shared by at least two donors. A nearest-neighbor algorithm error-corrected the raw reads and collapsed the reads into unique sequences, merging closely related sequences to remove PCR and sequencing errors. CDR3 sequences were aligned to IMGT reference sequences to assign V, D and J gene segments. For a sequence to be retained, a match of at least six nucleotides was required to both a V gene segment and a J gene segment. A rearrangement was called productive if the CDR3 had no stop codons and remained in frame with V and J, and every other rearrangement was called non-productive. Following IMGT convention, CDR3 was defined as the stretch from the second conserved V-encoded cysteine to the conserved J-encoded phenylalanine. The earlier analysis of 500 to 750 of the donors excluded any sequence lacking an unambiguous match to a single V gene segment. An earlier analysis of several hundred of the donors called V segments functional above 56.7% productive rearrangements and segregating when the between-donor standard deviation exceeded 5%. To diagnose cytomegalovirus status from the catalog of TCR beta chain sequences, a statistical classification framework was built. A later analysis assigned V and J genes by comparing TCR nucleotide sequences with IMGT/GENE-DB human TR gene sequences. In a later analysis, CDR3 sequences and most-parsimonious VDJ recombination scenarios were assigned using the TCRdist pipeline. In a later analysis, every TCR beta chain was defined by the combination of its CDR3 amino acid sequence and its V-gene family, and reads without a unique V-gene family were dropped. In a later analysis, 450 to 600 highly shared, low-generation-probability nucleotide sequences were removed to address suspected cross-contamination and a sequencing artifact. A later analysis calculated a clonal expansion index for each public chain from normalized within-repertoire ranks of inferred template counts. In a later analysis, generation probabilities were computed with a VDJ recombination model fitted to out-of-frame rearrangements, and the resulting probabilities were checked against IGoR. In a later analysis, hypergeometric tests were used to score TCR-TCR, TCR-HLA and TCR-CMV co-occurrence, with a repertoire-size bias correction applied to TCR pairs. In a later analysis, false discovery rates were estimated by permuting HLA or CMV assignments 20 times. A later analysis grouped co-occurring TCRs with DBSCAN, adding TCRdist sequence similarity when clustering within HLA-allele-positive subsets. Repertoires with fewer than 30,000 or more than 120,000 public chains, plus five repertoires with anomalous nucleotide sharing, were excluded from co-occurrence clustering. TCRdb mirrors the immuneACCESS table, restricted to in-frame sequences. Some clones are absent from its copies; in checked studies, under half trace to an unresolved V gene, and the reason for the others is unknown. V, J and clone size are those of that table, while D and trimming were read from the DNA. The sample table lists about 160,000 clones, approximately 72% of them with a count of one. The ten largest clones add up to over 2% of the sample.

The specimen sequenced was PBMCs. This chain joins TRBV30 to TRBJ1-2; 9 central bases correspond to TRBD1. The TCR was taken from a female donor in good health and CMV-seronegative. The CDR3 corresponds to CAWNPTTGGTGYTF. The nucleotide sequence reads as follows: TGTGCCTGGAACCCAACCACAGGGGGCACAGGCTACACCTTC. Full variable domain (CDR3 extended with the reference TRBV30 and TRBJ1-2 proteins): SQTIHQWPATLVQPVGSPLSLECTVEGTSNPNLYWYRQAAGRGLQLLFYSVGIGQISSEVPQNLSASRPQDRQFILSSKKLLLSDSGFYLCAWNPTTGGTGYTFGSGTRLTVV.